This is a list of T cell receptor beta chains from one sample in a study of blood T cells in healthy people across ages. TCRdb independently ran MiXCR on the 5' RACE reads; one entry per CDR3 protein. The repertoire consists of 720,000 or so distinct CDR3 sequences, with roughly 43% occurring once and the leading ten covering about 32%. Specimen: blood. These TCRs come from a man older than 75 in good health. The CDR3 runs from the conserved cysteine through the conserved F or W. The D gene is left open where the match is weak. Clone size is stated in some rows and not others, as once, few, many or a class when expanded.

TRBV11-3,TRBJ2-2,.,.,CASSLGAVGELFF,TGTGCCAGCAGCTTAGGGGCAGTCGGGGAGCTGTTTTTT
TRBV6-4,TRBJ2-3,few,.,CASSDSSGFLTDTQYF,TGTGCCAGCAGTGACTCGAGCGGTTTCCTCACAGATACGCAGTATTTT
TRBV29-1,TRBJ2-3,many,.,CSVIRQGTNTDTQYF,TGCAGCGTGATAAGACAGGGGACTAACACGGATACGCAGTATTTT
TRBV5-1,TRBJ2-2,.,.,CASRLDSTVTGELFF,TGCGCCAGCAGGCTGGACAGCACCGTCACCGGGGAGCTGTTTTTT
TRBV11-3,TRBJ2-1,few,.,CASSLERGRYNEQFF,TGTGCCAGCAGCTTAGAGCGGGGACGCTACAATGAGCAGTTCTTC
TRBV7-2,TRBJ2-5,many,TRBD2,CASSLVLAGGQETQYF,TGTGCCAGCAGCTTAGTACTAGCGGGGGGACAAGAGACCCAGTACTTC
TRBV5-1,TRBJ2-1,.,TRBD1,CASSLETGGGETQFF,TGCGCCAGCAGCTTGGAGACAGGGGGAGGAGAGACCCAGTTCTTC
TRBV29-1,TRBJ2-1,.,TRBD2,CSVGWRERPNEQFF,TGCAGCGTTGGATGGCGGGAGAGGCCTAATGAGCAGTTCTTC
TRBV20-1,TRBJ1-5,.,.,CSASAGARGPQHF,TGCAGTGCTTCGGCAGGGGCCCGAGGGCCCCAGCATTTT
TRBV6-6,TRBJ2-1,many,TRBD2,CASSYQRGAYNEQFF,TGTGCCAGCAGTTACCAGCGGGGGGCCTACAATGAGCAGTTCTTC
TRBV4-2,TRBJ2-7,.,.,CASSNSRRQDLHEQYF,TGTGCCAGCAGCAACTCAAGGCGGCAAGACCTCCACGAGCAGTACTTC
TRBV7-9,TRBJ2-7,.,.,CASSPTTLAGTNTYEQYF,TGTGCCAGCAGCCCCACAACCCTTGCCGGGACAAACACCTACGAGCAGTACTTC
TRBV6-2/TRBV6-3,TRBJ2-2,.,.,CATQLMARNTGELFF,TGTGCCACCCAGTTAATGGCACGGAACACCGGGGAGCTGTTTTTT
TRBV25-1,TRBJ2-5,.,TRBD2,CASSEWRGSKVNEQYF,TGTGCCAGCAGTGAATGGCGCGGGAGTAAGGTAAATGAGCAGTACTTC
TRBV6-6,TRBJ2-3,once,.,CASEKTGGTDTQYF,TGTGCCAGCGAAAAGACAGGAGGCACAGATACGCAGTATTTT
TRBV30,TRBJ2-5,.,.,CAWSPLEEQYF,TGTGCCTGGAGTCCCCTTGAGGAGCAGTACTTC
TRBV4-3,TRBJ1-5,few,TRBD1,CASSLDRGGNQPQHF,TGTGCCAGCAGTCTAGACAGGGGAGGCAATCAGCCCCAGCATTTT
TRBV7-2,TRBJ2-5,few,TRBD1,CASSSQRGRETQYF,TGTGCCAGCAGCTCCCAGAGGGGGCGAGAGACCCAGTACTTC
TRBV6-6,TRBJ2-1,many,TRBD1,CASTSRGQGHYNEQFF,TGTGCCAGCACTAGCCGGGGACAGGGACATTACAATGAGCAGTTCTTC
TRBV28,TRBJ1-1,.,.,CASSPRAGAMNTEAFF,TGTGCCAGCAGTCCAAGGGCAGGGGCGATGAACACTGAAGCTTTCTTT
TRBV6-2/TRBV6-3,TRBJ2-7,.,.,CASSYSRLVSEQYF,TGTGCCAGCAGTTACTCCAGACTAGTTAGCGAGCAGTACTTC
TRBV6-2/TRBV6-3,TRBJ2-7,few,TRBD1,CASSYGTGTYEQYF,TGTGCCAGCAGTTACGGGACAGGAACCTACGAGCAGTACTTC
TRBV20-1,TRBJ2-3,.,TRBD2,CGASFMTSVSTDTQYF,TGCGGTGCTAGCTTCATGACTAGCGTTAGCACAGATACGCAGTATTTT
TRBV7-2,TRBJ2-6,few,.,CASSPRGAGNLGANVLTF,TGTGCCAGCAGCCCCAGGGGAGCGGGAAACCTGGGCGCCAACGTCCTGACTTTC
TRBV2,TRBJ2-3,.,.,CASSCSKTETQYF,TGTGCCAGCAGTTGTTCAAAGACAGAGACGCAGTATTTT
TRBV20-1,TRBJ2-5,few,.,CSAVAGQGETQYF,TGCAGTGCTGTAGCGGGACAGGGTGAGACCCAGTACTTC
TRBV27,TRBJ2-1,few,.,CASSSLRGTNYNEQFF,TGTGCCAGCAGTTCTTTAAGGGGGACCAACTACAATGAGCAGTTCTTC
TRBV7-9,TRBJ2-5,.,.,CASSIRSGQETQYF,TGTGCCAGCAGCATCCGATCGGGCCAAGAGACCCAGTACTTC
TRBV7-9,TRBJ2-3,few,TRBD1,CASSPRDRGNTDTQYF,TGTGCCAGCAGCCCCCGGGACAGGGGGAACACAGATACGCAGTATTTT
TRBV20-1,TRBJ1-1,few,TRBD1,CSAIRGVDTEAFF,TGCAGTGCCATCAGGGGGGTTGATACTGAAGCTTTCTTT
TRBV19,TRBJ2-3,.,.,CASSIRVTDTQYF,TGTGCCAGTAGTATAAGGGTTACAGATACGCAGTATTTT
TRBV12-5,TRBJ1-2,.,TRBD1,CASGRGLGGYTF,TGTGCTAGTGGGAGGGGGCTGGGTGGCTACACCTTC
TRBV18,TRBJ1-4,.,.,CASSQNAQGLGEKLFF,TGTGCCAGCTCGCAAAACGCACAGGGTCTGGGCGAAAAACTGTTTTTT
TRBV11-3,TRBJ2-2,.,.,CASSYPSTGELFF,TGTGCCAGCAGCTACCCCAGCACCGGGGAGCTGTTTTTT
TRBV12-3/TRBV12-4,TRBJ2-7,few,.,CASSFGGFYEQYF,TGTGCCAGCAGTTTCGGAGGGTTCTACGAGCAGTACTTC
TRBV6-5,TRBJ2-1,many,.,CASSDQSRSYNEQFF,TGTGCCAGCAGTGACCAGAGCCGCTCCTACAATGAGCAGTTCTTC
TRBV3-1,TRBJ2-5,.,TRBD2,CASSLTSGGSVNEQYF,TGTGCCAGCAGTTTAACTAGCGGGGGGAGTGTCAATGAGCAGTACTTC
TRBV7-2,TRBJ1-2,.,.,CASSLFQGPANYGYTF,TGTGCCAGCAGCTTGTTTCAGGGCCCGGCTAACTATGGCTACACCTTC
TRBV6-2/TRBV6-3,TRBJ2-7,.,.,CASSSGTRPYEQYF,TGTGCCAGCAGTTCTGGGACACGACCCTACGAGCAGTACTTC
TRBV9,TRBJ2-6,.,.,CASSVVGSGANVLTF,TGTGCCAGCAGCGTAGTGGGCTCTGGGGCCAACGTCCTGACTTTC
TRBV12-3/TRBV12-4,TRBJ2-5,few,.,CASSFPSGYNEQYF,TGTGCCAGCAGTTTCCCCTCGGGTTACAATGAGCAGTACTTC
TRBV6-6,TRBJ2-7,few,.,CASSPLLEGAYEQYF,TGTGCCAGCAGCCCCCTCTTGGAAGGGGCCTACGAGCAGTACTTC
TRBV7-2,TRBJ1-6,.,.,CASSLALGGSPLHF,TGTGCCAGCAGCTTAGCGCTGGGGGGCTCACCCCTCCACTTT
TRBV5-1,TRBJ1-1,once,TRBD1,CASSPGVGGGGLNTEAFF,TGCGCCAGCAGTCCCGGGGTTGGAGGGGGCGGATTGAACACTGAAGCTTTCTTT
TRBV12-3/TRBV12-4,TRBJ2-7,once,TRBD2,CASSLAGLAGVSYEQYF,TGTGCCAGCAGTTTAGCGGGACTAGCGGGAGTGTCCTACGAGCAGTACTTC
TRBV9,TRBJ2-7,.,.,CASSVELYPAEQYF,TGTGCCAGCAGCGTAGAGTTATATCCCGCCGAGCAGTACTTC
TRBV20-1,TRBJ1-2,.,.,CSAREQGYHYSYTF,TGCAGTGCTAGAGAACAGGGATATCACTATAGCTACACCTTC
TRBV29-1,TRBJ2-1,once,TRBD1,CSGKGTASSYNEQFF,TGCAGCGGGAAAGGGACAGCCAGCTCCTACAATGAGCAGTTCTTC
TRBV6-4,TRBJ2-3,.,TRBD2,CASSVAGATDTQYF,TGTGCCAGCAGTGTAGCGGGAGCAACAGATACGCAGTATTTT
TRBV4-2,TRBJ2-5,.,TRBD2,CASGQGGGYQETQYF,TGTGCCAGCGGCCAAGGCGGGGGGTACCAAGAGACCCAGTACTTC